The 4 T cell receptor beta chains below come from one sample, sequenced in a study of glioma-infiltrating T cells. Using RNA template, CDR3s of TCR alpha and beta were amplified with iRepertoire arm-PCR. TCRdb recomputed calls from the multiplex PCR reads with MiXCR, one row per CDR3 protein. There are tens of thousands of distinct CDR3 sequences in the sample; less than 30% occur only once, and over 5.5% lies in the top ten. The material sequenced was glioma tissue, nonneoplastic brain tissue, or PBMCs (not recorded which). All receptors derive from a human donor with low-grade glioma or glioblastoma, undergoing nonglioma brain surgery, or in good health (not recorded which).

A few counts support this clonotype. A read error may produce the germline difference seen at one junction end. The chain links TRBV3-1 to TRBJ2-1; 11 bases are a match to TRBD2. Germline loops: CDR1 LGHDT, CDR2 YNNKEL (reference sequence). The CDR3 runs 16 residues. CDR3 loop: CASSQVSGGAGDEQFF. The CDR3 nucleotides are TGTGCCAGCAGCCAAGTTAGCGGGGGGGCCGGAGATGAACAGTTCTTC.

On this clonotype: Germline and junction disagree at one end, which may indicate a read error. This sequence joins TRBV18 and TRBJ1-1, with D possibly TRBD1 on 5 matching bases. Germline V gene data show CDR1 as KGHSH and CDR2 as LQKENI. The CDR3 runs 18 residues. CDR3 amino acids: CASSPRSPYSGSDTEAFF. The CDR3 nucleotides read TGTGCCAGCTCACCAAGGTCTCCCTACTCGGGCTCGGACACTGAGGCTTTCTTT.

Many counts were recorded for this clonotype. The chain uses TRBV7-2 and TRBJ2-7, with TRBD1 matching 8 bases. Losses at the gene ends were 0 bases for V and 4 bases for J; bases not matched to a gene: 5. The CDR3 runs to 15 residues. Germline lookup yields CDR1 SGHTA and CDR2 FQGNSA. CDR3 in amino acids: CASSLAPQGAYEQYF. As DNA, the CDR3 is TGTGCCAGCAGCTTAGCTCCTCAGGGGGCTTACGAGCAGTACTTC.

Many counts were recorded for this clonotype. The chain combines TRBV6-6 with TRBJ2-7; 8 nucleotides align to TRBD1. The CDR3 has 15 residues. V shed 2 bases and J 6 bases; nucleotides not matched to a gene: 9. Germline assignment: CDR1 MNHNY and CDR2 SVGAGI (reference sequence). The CDR3 coding sequence is TGTGCCAGCAGTTACGGGCCCCAGGGGGCGGGCGAGCAGTACTTC. Translated: CASSYGPQGAGEQYF.